Listed below are T cell receptor beta chains from one sample, sequenced in a study of cytomegalovirus exposure and HLA in healthy donors. Only in-frame clones appear in the TCRdb table, and some are missing; sequencing was by immunoSEQ multiplex PCR. The sample lists 90,000 to 110,000 clones, more than 65% occurring once. The sequencing input was PBMCs. The receptors were sampled from a man aged 35-49 years in good health and CMV-seropositive. CDR3s include the opening cysteine and the closing phenylalanine or tryptophan. The order of the fields is J gene, CDR3 length, D gene, clone size, V gene, CDR3 protein, CDR3 DNA. A D gene is named only where the DNA matches it firmly. A clone size is listed for some rows: how often the clone was seen (once, few, many), or a class if it is expanded.

TRBJ2-7,15,-,-,TRBV7-9,CSSSFRQGGSYEQYF,TGTTCCAGCAGCTTCCGACAGGGAGGCTCCTACGAGCAGTACTTC
TRBJ1-5,12,-,-,TRBV14,CASSQEGGPQHF,TGTGCCAGCAGCCAAGAAGGAGGGCCCCAGCATTTT
TRBJ2-6,15,-,-,TRBV11-3,CASSLGGAGANVLTF,TGTGCCAGCAGCTTAGGGGGCGCAGGGGCCAACGTCCTGACTTTC
TRBJ2-2,13,-,-,TRBV5-6,CASSRKRTGELFF,TGTGCCAGCAGCCGTAAACGGACCGGGGAGCTGTTTTTT
TRBJ2-7,16,TRBD1,-,TRBV6-5,CASSLQRTGGSHEQYF,TGTGCCAGCAGTTTACAACGGACAGGCGGGTCCCACGAGCAGTACTTC
TRBJ1-1,13,-,-,TRBV29-1,CSVGAGASTEAFF,TGCAGCGTTGGGGCAGGGGCCAGCACTGAAGCTTTCTTT
TRBJ2-5,19,TRBD2,-,TRBV7-9,CASSLQGAGLAGGQETQYF,TGTGCCAGCAGCTTACAGGGGGCGGGGCTAGCGGGGGGCCAAGAGACCCAGTACTTC
TRBJ1-1,13,-,-,TRBV6-5,CASSYGQGTEAFF,TGTGCCAGCAGTTACGGCCAGGGAACTGAAGCTTTCTTT
TRBJ2-1,17,TRBD1,-,TRBV28,CASSLLQGVGIYNEQFF,TGTGCCAGCAGTTTACTTCAGGGGGTGGGAATCTACAATGAGCAGTTCTTC
TRBJ1-1,14,-,-,TRBV28,CASSLVGRGTEAFF,TGTGCCAGCAGCCTCGTCGGCAGGGGTACTGAAGCTTTCTTT
TRBJ2-1,11,TRBD1,few,TRBV20-1,CSARGTGEQFF,TGCAGTGCTAGAGGGACAGGTGAGCAGTTCTTC
TRBJ2-1,14,-,-,TRBV7-9,CASSLAVRGWEQFF,TGTGCCAGCAGCTTAGCGGTCAGGGGTTGGGAGCAGTTCTTC
TRBJ1-1,13,-,-,TRBV14,CASSQGRWTEAFF,TGTGCCAGCAGCCAAGGTAGATGGACTGAAGCTTTCTTT
TRBJ2-7,13,TRBD2,-,TRBV6-4,CASRSGGDYEQYF,TGTGCCAGCCGTAGCGGGGGGGACTACGAGCAGTACTTC
TRBJ1-5,14,-,-,TRBV6-5,CASSELRGRRPQHF,TGTGCCAGCAGTGAACTAAGGGGCCGGCGGCCCCAGCATTTT
TRBJ2-1,15,TRBD2,-,TRBV5-1,CASSLPPSGKGEQFF,TGCGCCAGCAGCTTGCCCCCTAGCGGCAAAGGGGAGCAGTTCTTC
TRBJ1-2,19,-,-,TRBV11-1,CASSSRTTGSLGSSYGYTF,TGTGCCAGCAGCTCCCGAACGACAGGATCCTTGGGAAGTTCCTATGGCTACACCTTC
TRBJ1-5,18,-,-,TRBV15,CATSRDWQGSREDQPQHF,TGTGCCACCAGCAGAGATTGGCAGGGAAGCCGCGAGGATCAGCCCCAGCATTTT
TRBJ2-5,14,TRBD2,-,TRBV7-2,CASSTGGVQETQYF,TGTGCCAGCAGCACTGGGGGGGTCCAAGAGACCCAGTACTTC
TRBJ1-1,14,TRBD1,-,TRBV5-6,CASSSYNRGTEAFF,TGTGCCAGCAGCTCCTATAACAGGGGAACTGAAGCTTTCTTT
TRBJ2-7,11,-,-,TRBV20-1,CSARSGFEQYF,TGCAGTGCTCGCTCAGGGTTCGAGCAGTACTTC
TRBJ1-5,15,-,-,TRBV19,CASSIDAYSNQPQHF,TGTGCCAGTAGTATTGATGCGTATAGCAATCAGCCCCAGCATTTT
TRBJ2-1,15,-,-,TRBV29-1,CSVAGGVSPYNEQFF,TGCAGCGTTGCCGGCGGGGTGAGCCCCTACAATGAGCAGTTCTTC
TRBJ1-1,16,-,few,TRBV7-2,CASSYRAVGQSTEAFF,TGTGCCAGCAGCTATCGAGCAGTGGGGCAGAGTACTGAAGCTTTCTTT
TRBJ1-2,13,TRBD1,-,TRBV6-1,CASSPTGDWGYTF,TGTGCCAGCAGTCCTACAGGGGATTGGGGCTACACCTTC
TRBJ1-1,15,TRBD1,-,TRBV6-6,CASRPTGHRSTEAFF,TGTGCCAGCAGGCCGACAGGGCATAGGAGTACTGAAGCTTTCTTT
TRBJ1-5,12,-,-,TRBV7-9,CASSSNNQPQHF,TGTGCCAGCAGCTCTAATAATCAGCCCCAGCATTTT
TRBJ1-6,12,-,-,TRBV7-6,CASSSTYSPLHF,TGTGCCAGCAGCTCCACATATTCACCCCTCCACTTT
TRBJ2-3,13,-,-,TRBV27,CASSRRGTDTQYF,TGTGCCAGCAGTAGGCGAGGTACAGATACGCAGTATTTT
TRBJ2-3,16,TRBD2,once,TRBV5-1,CASSLGLAGGGNTQYF,TGCGCCAGCAGCTTGGGACTAGCGGGAGGGGGCAATACGCAGTATTTT
TRBJ2-6,15,-,-,TRBV4-3,CASSQRVSGANVLTF,TGCGCCAGCAGCCAGAGGGTGTCTGGGGCCAACGTCCTGACTTTC
TRBJ2-7,13,TRBD1,-,TRBV28,CASSWDSTYEQYF,TGTGCCAGCAGCTGGGACAGCACTTACGAGCAGTACTTC
TRBJ1-5,14,TRBD1,-,TRBV9,CASSRDRGGQPQHF,TGTGCCAGCAGTAGGGACAGGGGAGGTCAGCCCCAGCATTTT
TRBJ1-1,12,-,-,TRBV27,CASSFRGTEAFF,TGTGCCAGCAGTTTTAGGGGGACTGAAGCTTTCTTT
TRBJ2-1,16,TRBD2,-,TRBV19,CASSIVSGGQYNEQFF,TGTGCCAGTAGTATAGTGAGCGGGGGACAATACAATGAGCAGTTCTTC
TRBJ2-1,15,TRBD2,-,TRBV5-8,CASSPPGLAGVEQFF,TGTGCCAGCAGCCCCCCAGGGCTAGCGGGAGTTGAGCAGTTCTTC
TRBJ1-6,19,TRBD1,few,TRBV5-4,CASSGTGDLFSSYNSPLHF,TGTGCCAGCAGCGGCACAGGGGACCTGTTTAGCTCCTATAATTCACCCCTCCACTTT